This paragraph reports one T cell receptor beta chain. This entry belongs to a study of a mutant IDH1 vaccine in newly diagnosed glioma. As for the study in general: Pretreatment consisted of radiotherapy, temozolomide, or both, with most receiving both.

Assay: immunoSEQ multiplex PCR; the TCRdb copy retains only in-frame clones and omits some. The sample consists of some 68,000 clones, approximately 79% of them appearing once. Time point specified: baseline, week 1 (first vaccination visit). Treatment specified: pre-vaccination baseline after standard-of-care therapy. Specimen: PBMCs, collected from a glioma patient treated with radiotherapy, temozolomide or both. This receptor was taken from a man aged 50-60 years with glioma.

CDR3 DNA sequence: TGTGCCATCAATAAGGACACTGACGATGAGCAGTTCTTC. Translation gives CAINKDTDDEQFF. The rearrangement joins TRBV10-3 to TRBJ2-1; possibly TRBD1 for D (5 bases). CDR1 and CDR2 from the germline V gene are ENHRY and SYGVKD. V dropped 7 bases and J dropped 8 bases, with 15 bases sitting between them. The CDR3 consists of 13 residues.